The 24 T cell receptor beta chains presented below share a single source sample, sequenced in a study of T cell responses to AZD1222 COVID-19 vaccine. Assay: immunoSEQ multiplex PCR; the TCRdb copy retains only in-frame clones and omits some. The table lists under 200,000 clones, 92% of them singletons. The input for sequencing was peripheral blood, taken on day 0 of MenACWY control vaccination. Every receptor here comes from an adult in good health.

This chain joins TRBV5-1 and TRBJ1-2, with D perhaps matching TRBD1 (6 bases). Trimming pared 3 bases from V and 2 bases from J, leaving 17 bases between. There are 16 residues in the CDR3. CDR1 and CDR2 from the germline V gene are SGHRS and YFSETQ. CDR3 residues: CASSWGAVSANYGYTF. CDR3 nucleotides: TGCGCCAGCAGCTGGGGGGCAGTCTCGGCCAACTATGGCTACACCTTC.

A remark on this clone: Other DNA sequences in the sample encode the same CDR3. The J gene is TRBJ1-5, the V gene TRBV3-1 (or the pseudogene TRBV3-2); D is ambiguous. V gave up 0 bases and J gave up 8 bases, with 5 bases separating them. The CDR3 totals 12 residues. The germline gives CDR1 LGHDT, CDR2 YNNKEL (reference sequence). CDR3 in amino acids: CASSQDGKPQHF. DNA for the CDR3: TGTGCCAGCAGCCAAGACGGGAAGCCCCAGCATTTT.

The genes are TRBV19 and TRBJ2-1; 10 bases line up with TRBD2. This CDR3 region has 20 residues. Per germline, CDR1 LNHDA and CDR2 SQIVND (reference sequence). V lost 6 bases, J lost 2 bases, and 19 bases stayed unmatched. CDR3 in amino acids: CASREGGGAGGPRTYNEQFF. CDR3 DNA sequence: TGTGCCAGTAGAGAGGGGGGTGGAGCGGGAGGGCCCAGGACCTACAATGAGCAGTTCTTC.

This sequence joins TRBV7-9 and TRBJ1-1, with D unresolved. The V end was cut by 5 bases, the J end by 1 base, with 14 bases between. Germline V gene data show CDR1 as SEHNR and CDR2 as FQNEAQ (reference sequence). This CDR3 has 15 amino acids. CDR3 nucleotide sequence: TGTGCCAGCAGCAGGAGCGATCGGGGGAACACTGAAGCTTTCTTT. Amino acid sequence: CASSRSDRGNTEAFF.

This CDR3 reads CAWSDPFRGGYEQYF. DNA for the CDR3: TGTGCCTGGAGTGATCCATTCAGGGGGGGTTATGAGCAGTACTTC. This chain uses TRBV30 with TRBJ2-7; D possibly matches TRBD1 or TRBD2 (7 bases each). Germline lookup yields CDR1 GTSNPN and CDR2 SVGIG (reference sequence). The CDR3 has 15 amino acids. The V and J ends lost 1 base and 7 bases respectively, with 20 bases between them.

This clone was seen a handful of times. The chain has TRBV5-1 and TRBJ2-7; a possible D gene is TRBD2 (6 bases). From germline, CDR1 is SGHRS and CDR2 YFSETQ. There are 13 residues in the CDR3. Trimming removed 5 bases from V and 1 base from J, with 10 bases in between. The CDR3 spells CASRAGGSYEQYF. In nucleotides, the CDR3 is TGCGCCAGCAGGGCTGGAGGGTCCTACGAGCAGTACTTC.

This clone appeared a few times. The V call is TRBV2, the J call TRBJ2-1, with 10 bases matching TRBD2. V dropped 1 base and J dropped 5; count of bases not matched to a gene: 20. CDR1 is SNHLY, CDR2 FYNNEI, per germline. The CDR3 has 21 amino acids. The CDR3 here is CASSEVGLLAGEGATDNEQFF. CDR3 nucleotide sequence: TGTGCCAGCAGTGAAGTAGGATTGCTAGCGGGAGAAGGGGCCACCGACAATGAGCAGTTCTTC.

This sequence joins TRBV4-2 and TRBJ1-2; 7 nucleotides line up with TRBD1. The CDR3 totals 19 residues. Germline assignment: CDR1 LGHNA and CDR2 YNFKEQ. The V segment lost 1 base and the J segment 5 bases; nucleotides outside the gene matches: 19. The CDR3 DNA sequence: TGTGCCAGCAGCCAAGCCAGGGGGGGGGACAGAGCAAATATATATGGCTACACCTTC. It codes for CASSQARGGDRANIYGYTF.

The chain links TRBV30 to TRBJ2-2; the D gene is possibly TRBD1 (5 bases). CDR1 is GTSNPN and CDR2 is SVGIG in the germline V gene (reference sequence). The CDR3 has 14 amino acids. The germline V and J ends were trimmed by 5 bases and 2 bases, with 12 bases remaining between them. The CDR3 reads CAWGARVNTGELFF. DNA of the CDR3: TGTGCCTGGGGGGCGCGAGTTAACACCGGGGAGCTGTTTTTT.

The V gene is TRBV9, the J gene TRBJ2-7; possible D gene TRBD2, 5 bases. Trimming left V 3 bases short and J 2 bases short, with 21 bases between. The CDR3 loop spans 17 amino acids. The germline V gene encodes CDR1 SGDLS and CDR2 YYNGEE. In nucleotides, the CDR3 is TGTGCCAGCAGCGGGGCCCCCCACAGCGGTACTACCTACGAGCAGTACTTC. Translation: CASSGAPHSGTTYEQYF.

The CDR3 coding sequence is TGTGCCAGCAGCCCCCTCGGGGACCCCATCATGGGGGCCAACGTCCTGACTTTC. Amino acids: CASSPLGDPIMGANVLTF. The rearrangement joins TRBV14 to TRBJ2-6; D possibly uses TRBD1 or TRBD2 (5 bases each). Germline lookup yields CDR1 SGHDN and CDR2 FVKESK. This CDR3 has 18 amino acids. The germline V and J ends were trimmed by 4 bases and 4 bases, with 20 bases remaining between them.

This chain joins TRBV5-1 and TRBJ2-7, with 11 nucleotides matching TRBD2. J lost 5 bases, V lost 5 bases, and 0 bases had no gene match. Germline V CDR1 and CDR2: SGHRS, YFSETQ. The CDR3 is 12 amino acids. The CDR3 coding sequence is TGCGCCAGCAGACTAGCGGGAGACGAGCAGTACTTC. Protein product: CASRLAGDEQYF.

The V gene is TRBV4-2, the J gene TRBJ2-2; D is perhaps TRBD2 (5 bases). Germline-derived CDR1 and CDR2 are LGHNA and YNFKEQ. The CDR3 length is 14 residues. V was shortened by 0 bases and J by 5 bases, with 7 bases between the two germline ends. The CDR3 coding sequence is TGTGCCAGCAGCCAAGATACGGGGACCGGGGAGCTGTTTTTT. Its translation: CASSQDTGTGELFF.

This rearrangement joins TRBV20-1 to TRBJ1-1; D remains ambiguous. Germline values: CDR1 DFQATT, CDR2 SNEGSKA (reference sequence). Trimming stripped 3 bases from V and 5 bases from J, with 4 bases between. The CDR3 is 10 amino acids. The CDR3 sequence is CSASRTEAFF. CDR3 nucleotides: TGCAGTGCTAGCAGGACTGAAGCTTTCTTT.

This rearrangement joins TRBV14 to TRBJ2-7; possible D gene TRBD2, 7 bases. Looked up from germline, CDR1 is SGHDN and CDR2 is FVKESK. The CDR3 spans 14 residues. Deletions cut 0 bases from V and 3 bases from J, with 9 bases between. In nucleotides, the CDR3 is TGTGCCAGCAGCCAAGAGCGGGGGCGCTACGAGCAGTACTTC. Translated: CASSQERGRYEQYF.

In this sample, this clone turned up once. This chain joins TRBV9 and TRBJ2-2; D is ambiguous. Germline assignment: CDR1 SGDLS and CDR2 YYNGEE. The length of the CDR3 is 16 residues. The V end was cut by 4 bases, the J end by 4 bases, with 17 bases between. The CDR3 loop reads CASSPSPWSSTGELFF. DNA for the CDR3: TGTGCCAGCAGCCCCTCTCCCTGGTCTAGCACCGGGGAGCTGTTTTTT.

The chain has TRBV6-2 or TRBV6-3 and TRBJ1-2, with 7 nucleotides matching TRBD1. V gave up 6 bases and J gave up 6 bases; unmatched junction bases: 10. Per the germline V gene, CDR1 is MNHEY and CDR2 is SVGEGT. The CDR3 is 14 amino acids. DNA of the CDR3: TGTGCCAGCAGCCTGAGACAGGGTAGTGATGGCTACACCTTC. Its protein product is CASSLRQGSDGYTF.

V and J are TRBV7-8 and TRBJ2-3, with a possible D match to TRBD2 (6 bases). The CDR3 runs 14 residues. Trimming shortened V by 5 bases and J by 2 bases, and 11 bases separated the two germline ends. In germline, CDR1 is SGHVS, CDR2 FQNEAQ. CDR3 coding DNA: TGTGCCAGCAGCGTCGGGACTGTCACAGATACGCAGTATTTT. It codes for CASSVGTVTDTQYF.

The rearrangement joins TRBV10-3 to TRBJ2-1; TRBD2 matches 14 bases. V dropped 4 bases and J dropped 2; count of bases not matched to a gene: 1. Germline V gene lookup returns CDR1 ENHRY and CDR2 SYGVKD. This CDR3 spans 16 amino acids. CDR3 loop: CAISGTSGRTYNEQFF. The CDR3 nucleotides are TGTGCCATCAGTGGGACTAGCGGGAGGACCTACAATGAGCAGTTCTTC.

V usage is TRBV5-1 and J usage is TRBJ2-7, with D maybe TRBD1 (6 bases). Per the germline V gene, CDR1 is SGHRS and CDR2 is YFSETQ. The V end lost 4 bases, the J end lost 4 bases, and 18 bases lay between the germline ends. CDR3 size: 15 residues. The CDR3 sequence: CASSPETGRVYEQYF. The CDR3 bases are TGCGCCAGCAGCCCAGAAACAGGGCGTGTGTACGAGCAGTACTTC.

The gene calls are TRBV7-2 and TRBJ1-1, with D hard to call. Deletions cut 2 bases from V and 5 bases from J, with 9 bases between. Germline V CDR1 and CDR2: SGHTA, FQGNSA. The CDR3 runs 13 residues. CDR3 amino acids: CASSLLAETEAFF. Written as DNA, the CDR3 is TGTGCCAGCAGCTTACTAGCTGAGACTGAAGCTTTCTTT.

The chain has TRBV6-5 and TRBJ2-5, with 7 bases fitting TRBD1. The CDR3 consists of 14 residues. CDR1 and CDR2 from the germline V gene are MNHEY and SVGAGI. Germline trimming cut 6 bases from V and 4 bases from J; bases unmatched to any gene: 8. The CDR3 region has the DNA TGTGCCAGCAGCAGGGACAGCCCCCGAGAGACCCAGTACTTC. Protein: CASSRDSPRETQYF.

The J gene is TRBJ2-1, the V gene TRBV7-8, with D possibly being TRBD2 (5 bases). Germline V gene data show CDR1 as SGHVS and CDR2 as FQNEAQ. The CDR3 consists of 15 residues. Between the trimmed V and J ends, which lost 1 base and 9 bases, there was a span of 16 bases. The CDR3 coding sequence is TGTGCCAGCAGCTTAGTACTAACTCAGGCGGGTGAGCAGTTCTTC. As protein: CASSLVLTQAGEQFF. The full variable domain, in which reference TRBV7-8 and TRBJ2-1 provide the parts outside the CDR3, is GAGVSQSPRYKVAKRGQDVALRCDPISGHVSLFWYQQALGQGPEFLTYFQNEAQLDKSGLPSDRFFAERPEGSVSTLKIQRTQQEDSAVYLCASSLVLTQAGEQFFGPGTRLTVL.

The chain couples TRBV7-9 to TRBJ2-7, with 12 nucleotides matching TRBD2. Unmatched junction bases numbered 2, after V lost 5 bases and J lost 3 bases. This CDR3 has 14 residues. Germline V gene data show CDR1 as SEHNR and CDR2 as FQNEAQ (reference sequence). CDR3 protein: CASSKTSGGYEQYF. The CDR3 DNA reads as TGTGCCAGCAGCAAGACTAGCGGGGGCTACGAGCAGTACTTC.